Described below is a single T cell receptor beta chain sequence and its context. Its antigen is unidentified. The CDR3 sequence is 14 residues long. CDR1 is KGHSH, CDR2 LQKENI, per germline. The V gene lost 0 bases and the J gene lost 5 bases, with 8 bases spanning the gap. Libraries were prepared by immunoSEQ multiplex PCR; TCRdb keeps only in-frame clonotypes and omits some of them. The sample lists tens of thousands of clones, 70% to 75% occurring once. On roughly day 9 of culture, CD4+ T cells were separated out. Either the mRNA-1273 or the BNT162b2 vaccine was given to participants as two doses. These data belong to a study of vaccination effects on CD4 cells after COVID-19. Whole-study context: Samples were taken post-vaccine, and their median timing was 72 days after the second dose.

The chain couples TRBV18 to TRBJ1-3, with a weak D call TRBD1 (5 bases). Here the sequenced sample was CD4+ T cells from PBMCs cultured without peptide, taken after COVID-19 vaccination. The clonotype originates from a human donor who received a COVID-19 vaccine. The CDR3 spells CASSPPGARNTIYF. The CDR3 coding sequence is TGTGCCAGCTCACCACCAGGGGCCCGAAACACCATATATTTT. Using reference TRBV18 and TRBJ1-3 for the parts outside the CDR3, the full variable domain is NAGVMQNPRHLVRRRGQEARLRCSPMKGHSHVYWYRQLPEEGLKFMVYLQKENIIDESGMPKERFSAEFPKEGPSILRIQQVVRGDSAAYFCASSPPGARNTIYFGEGSWLTVV.